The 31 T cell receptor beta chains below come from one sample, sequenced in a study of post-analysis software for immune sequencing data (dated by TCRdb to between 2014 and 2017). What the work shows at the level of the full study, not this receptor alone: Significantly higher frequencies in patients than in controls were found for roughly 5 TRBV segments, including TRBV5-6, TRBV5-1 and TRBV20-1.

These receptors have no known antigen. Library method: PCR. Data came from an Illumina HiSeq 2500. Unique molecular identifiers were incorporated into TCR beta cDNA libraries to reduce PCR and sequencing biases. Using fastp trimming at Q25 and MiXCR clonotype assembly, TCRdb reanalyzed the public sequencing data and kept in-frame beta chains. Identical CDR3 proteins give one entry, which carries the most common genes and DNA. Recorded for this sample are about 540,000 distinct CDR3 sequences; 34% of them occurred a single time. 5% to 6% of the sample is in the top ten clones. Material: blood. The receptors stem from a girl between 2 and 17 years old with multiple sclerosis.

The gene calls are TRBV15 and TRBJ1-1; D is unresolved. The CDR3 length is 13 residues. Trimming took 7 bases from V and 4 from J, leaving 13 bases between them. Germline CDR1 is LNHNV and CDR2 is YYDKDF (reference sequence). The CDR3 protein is CATMGLMSTEAFF. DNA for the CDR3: TGTGCCACCATGGGGTTGATGAGCACTGAAGCTTTCTTT.

As DNA, the CDR3 is TGCAGCGTACACGGCGGGGCTCGGTATGGCTACACCTTC. Translated: CSVHGGARYGYTF. The V and J genes are TRBV29-1 and TRBJ1-2, with D maybe TRBD1 (5 bases). There are 13 residues in the CDR3. Germline V gene lookup returns CDR1 SQVTM and CDR2 ANQGSEA. Deletions cut 6 bases from V and 5 bases from J, with 16 bases between.

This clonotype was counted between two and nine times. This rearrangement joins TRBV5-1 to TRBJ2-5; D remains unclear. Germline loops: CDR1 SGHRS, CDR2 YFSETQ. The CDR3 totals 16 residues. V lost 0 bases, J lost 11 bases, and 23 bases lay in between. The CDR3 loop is CASSLGQTPVAAEQYF. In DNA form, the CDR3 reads TGCGCCAGCAGCTTGGGGCAGACGCCCGTTGCGGCTGAGCAGTACTTC.

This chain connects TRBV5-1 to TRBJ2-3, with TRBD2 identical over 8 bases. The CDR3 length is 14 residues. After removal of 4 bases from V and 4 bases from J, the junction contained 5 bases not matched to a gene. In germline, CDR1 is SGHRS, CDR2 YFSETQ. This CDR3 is CASSGTRTADTQYF. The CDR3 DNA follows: TGCGCCAGCAGCGGGACTAGGACGGCAGATACGCAGTATTTT.

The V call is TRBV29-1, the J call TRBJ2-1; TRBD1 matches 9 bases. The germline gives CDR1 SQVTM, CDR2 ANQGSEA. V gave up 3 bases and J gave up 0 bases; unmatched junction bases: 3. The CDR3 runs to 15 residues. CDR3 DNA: TGCAGCGTTGATGGGGGACAGGGCTCCTACAATGAGCAGTTCTTC. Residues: CSVDGGQGSYNEQFF.

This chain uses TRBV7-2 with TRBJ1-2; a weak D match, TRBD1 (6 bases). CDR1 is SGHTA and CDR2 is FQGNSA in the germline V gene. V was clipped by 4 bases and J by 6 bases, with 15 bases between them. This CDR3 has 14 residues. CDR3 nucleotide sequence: TGTGCCAGCAGCTATTGGGTACAGGGCAATGGCTACACCTTC. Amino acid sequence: CASSYWVQGNGYTF.

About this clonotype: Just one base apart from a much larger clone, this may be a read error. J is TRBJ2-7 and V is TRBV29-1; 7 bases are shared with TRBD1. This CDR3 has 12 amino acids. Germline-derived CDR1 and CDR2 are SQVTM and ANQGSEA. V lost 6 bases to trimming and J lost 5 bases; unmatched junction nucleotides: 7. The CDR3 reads CSVEGAGDEQYF. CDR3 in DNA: TGCAGCGTCGAGGGGGCAGGTGACGAGCAGTACTTC.

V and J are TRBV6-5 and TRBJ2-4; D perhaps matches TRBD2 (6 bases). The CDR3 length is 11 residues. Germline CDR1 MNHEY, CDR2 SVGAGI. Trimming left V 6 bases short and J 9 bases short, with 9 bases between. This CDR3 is CASRRLGIQYF. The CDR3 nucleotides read TGTGCCAGCAGGAGACTAGGCATTCAGTACTTC.

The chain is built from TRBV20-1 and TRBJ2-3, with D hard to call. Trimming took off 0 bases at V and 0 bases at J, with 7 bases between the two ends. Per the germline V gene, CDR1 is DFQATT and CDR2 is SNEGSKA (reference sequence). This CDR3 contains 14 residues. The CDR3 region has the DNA TGCAGTGCTAGAGACGAAGTTAGCACAGATACGCAGTATTTT. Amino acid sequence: CSARDEVSTDTQYF.

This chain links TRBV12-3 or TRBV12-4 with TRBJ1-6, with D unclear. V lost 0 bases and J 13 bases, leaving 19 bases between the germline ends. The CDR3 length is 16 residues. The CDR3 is CASSLAPPGGFGPLHF. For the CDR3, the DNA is TGTGCCAGCAGTTTAGCGCCCCCAGGCGGATTCGGGCCCCTCCACTTT.

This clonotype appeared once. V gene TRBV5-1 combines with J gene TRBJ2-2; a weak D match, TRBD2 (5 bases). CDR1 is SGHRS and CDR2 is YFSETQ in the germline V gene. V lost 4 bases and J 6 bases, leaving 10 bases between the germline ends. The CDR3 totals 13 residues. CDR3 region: CASSGRESGELFF. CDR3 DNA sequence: TGCGCCAGCAGCGGAAGGGAGTCCGGGGAGCTGTTTTTT. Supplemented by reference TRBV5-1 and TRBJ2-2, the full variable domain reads KAGVTQTPRYLIKTRGQQVTLSCSPISGHRSVSWYQQTPGQGLQFLFEYFSETQRNKGNFPGRFSGRQFSNSRSEMNVSTLELGDSALYLCASSGRESGELFFGEGSRLTVL.

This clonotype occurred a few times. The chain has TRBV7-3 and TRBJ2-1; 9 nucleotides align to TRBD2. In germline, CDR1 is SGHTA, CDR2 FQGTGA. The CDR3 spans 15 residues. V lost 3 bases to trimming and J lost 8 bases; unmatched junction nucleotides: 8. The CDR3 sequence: CASSFSGGWMDEQFF. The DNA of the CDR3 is TGTGCCAGCAGCTTTAGCGGGGGCTGGATGGATGAGCAGTTCTTC.

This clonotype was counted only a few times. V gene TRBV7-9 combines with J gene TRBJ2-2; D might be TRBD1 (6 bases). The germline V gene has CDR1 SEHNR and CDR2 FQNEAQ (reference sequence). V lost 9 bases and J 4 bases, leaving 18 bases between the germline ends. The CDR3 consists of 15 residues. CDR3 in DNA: TGTGCCAGACCCTGGAGTGGGGGCCGCACCGGGGAGCTGTTTTTT. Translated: CARPWSGGRTGELFF.

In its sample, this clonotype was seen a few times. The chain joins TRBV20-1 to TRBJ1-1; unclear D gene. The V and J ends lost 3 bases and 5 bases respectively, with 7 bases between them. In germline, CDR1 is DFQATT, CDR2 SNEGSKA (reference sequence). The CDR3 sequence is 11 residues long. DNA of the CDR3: TGCAGTGCTAGTTACGAGACTGAAGCTTTCTTT. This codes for CSASYETEAFF.

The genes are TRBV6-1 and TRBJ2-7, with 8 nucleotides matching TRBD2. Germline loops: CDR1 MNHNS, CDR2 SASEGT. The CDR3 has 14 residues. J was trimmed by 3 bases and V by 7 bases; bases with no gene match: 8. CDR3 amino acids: CASTLAGSLYEQYF. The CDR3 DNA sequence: TGTGCCAGCACCCTAGCGGGTAGCCTCTACGAGCAGTACTTC.

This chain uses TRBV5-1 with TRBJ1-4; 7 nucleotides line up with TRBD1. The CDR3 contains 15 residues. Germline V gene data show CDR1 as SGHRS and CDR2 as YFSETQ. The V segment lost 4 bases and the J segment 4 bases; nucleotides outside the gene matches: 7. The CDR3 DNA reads TGCGCCAGCAGCGAACGGACAGGACATAATGAAAAACTGTTTTTT. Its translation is CASSERTGHNEKLFF.

DNA for the CDR3: TGCGCCAGCAGCTTCTTCCGGGACAGGGACCAAGAGACCCAGTACTTC. This gives the protein CASSFFRDRDQETQYF. This chain connects TRBV5-1 to TRBJ2-5; 9 bases agree with TRBD1. CDR3 length: 16 amino acids. CDR1 and CDR2 (germline): SGHRS, YFSETQ. With 2 bases clipped from V and 0 bases from J, the junction kept 5 bases outside the gene matches.

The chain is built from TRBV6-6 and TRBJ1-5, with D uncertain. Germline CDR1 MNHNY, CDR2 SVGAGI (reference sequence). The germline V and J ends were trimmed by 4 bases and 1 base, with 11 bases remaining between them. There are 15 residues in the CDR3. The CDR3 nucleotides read TGTGCCAGCAGTTTGCGGACGGGGAGCAATCAGCCCCAGCATTTT. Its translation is CASSLRTGSNQPQHF.

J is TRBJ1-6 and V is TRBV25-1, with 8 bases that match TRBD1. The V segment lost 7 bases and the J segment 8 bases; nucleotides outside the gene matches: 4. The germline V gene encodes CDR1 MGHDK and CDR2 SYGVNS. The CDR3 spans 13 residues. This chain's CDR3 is CASNGQGYSPLHF. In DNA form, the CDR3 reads TGTGCCAGCAACGGACAGGGTTATTCACCCCTCCACTTT.

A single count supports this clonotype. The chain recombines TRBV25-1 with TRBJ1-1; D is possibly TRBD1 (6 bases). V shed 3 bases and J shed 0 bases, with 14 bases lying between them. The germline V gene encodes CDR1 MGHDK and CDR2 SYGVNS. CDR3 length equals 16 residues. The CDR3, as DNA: TGTGCCAGCAGTGACTCTCCGGGACACCTGAACACTGAAGCTTTCTTT. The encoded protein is CASSDSPGHLNTEAFF.

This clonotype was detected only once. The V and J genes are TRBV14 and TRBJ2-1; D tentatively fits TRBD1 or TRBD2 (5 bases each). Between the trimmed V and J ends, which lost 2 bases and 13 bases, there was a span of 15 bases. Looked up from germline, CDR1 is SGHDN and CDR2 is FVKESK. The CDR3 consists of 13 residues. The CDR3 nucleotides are TGTGCCAGCAGCCAACGGTACGGACGGGACCAGTTCTTC. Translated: CASSQRYGRDQFF.

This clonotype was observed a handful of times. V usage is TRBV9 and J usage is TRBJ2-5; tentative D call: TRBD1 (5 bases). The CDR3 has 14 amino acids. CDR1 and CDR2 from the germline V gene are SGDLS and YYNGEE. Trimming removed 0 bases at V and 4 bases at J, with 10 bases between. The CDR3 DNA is TGTGCCAGCAGCGTAGACCCAGGGATAGAGACCCAGTACTTC. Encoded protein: CASSVDPGIETQYF.

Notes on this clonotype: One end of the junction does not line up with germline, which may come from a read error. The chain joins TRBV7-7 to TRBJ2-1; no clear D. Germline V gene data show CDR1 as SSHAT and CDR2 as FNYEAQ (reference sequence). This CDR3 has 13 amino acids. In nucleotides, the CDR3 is TGTGCTAGCAGCTTAGATTTCGGTTATGAGCAGTTCTTC. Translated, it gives CASSLDFGYEQFF.

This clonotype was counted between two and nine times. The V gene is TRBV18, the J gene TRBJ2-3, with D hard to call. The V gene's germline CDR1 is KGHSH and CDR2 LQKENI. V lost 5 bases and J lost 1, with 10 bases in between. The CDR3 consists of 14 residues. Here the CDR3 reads CASSSAKGTDTQYF. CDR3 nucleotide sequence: TGTGCCAGCTCAAGCGCGAAGGGCACAGATACGCAGTATTTT.

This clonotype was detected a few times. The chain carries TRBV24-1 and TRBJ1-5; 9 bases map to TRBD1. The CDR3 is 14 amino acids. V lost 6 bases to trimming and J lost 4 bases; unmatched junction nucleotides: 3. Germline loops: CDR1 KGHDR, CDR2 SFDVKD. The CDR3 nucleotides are TGTGCCACCAGTCCGGACAGGGGTAATCAGCCCCAGCATTTT. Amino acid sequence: CATSPDRGNQPQHF.

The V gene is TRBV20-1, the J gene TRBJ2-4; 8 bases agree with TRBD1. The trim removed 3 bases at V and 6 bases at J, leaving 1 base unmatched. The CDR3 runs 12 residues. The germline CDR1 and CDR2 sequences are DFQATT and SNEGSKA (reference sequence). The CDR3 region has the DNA TGCAGTGCTAGGGACAGGGTAAACATTCAGTACTTC. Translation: CSARDRVNIQYF.

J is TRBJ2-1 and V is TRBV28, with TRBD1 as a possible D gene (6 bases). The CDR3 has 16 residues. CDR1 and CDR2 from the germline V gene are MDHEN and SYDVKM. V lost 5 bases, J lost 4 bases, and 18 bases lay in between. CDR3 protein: CASSPHYGTFYNEQFF. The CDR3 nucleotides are TGTGCCAGCAGTCCACACTACGGGACATTTTACAATGAGCAGTTCTTC. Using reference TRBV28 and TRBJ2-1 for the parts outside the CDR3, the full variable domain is DVKVTQSSRYLVKRTGEKVFLECVQDMDHENMFWYRQDPGLGLRLIYFSYDVKMKEKGDIPEGYSVSREKKERFSLILESASTNQTSMYLCASSPHYGTFYNEQFFGPGTRLTVL.

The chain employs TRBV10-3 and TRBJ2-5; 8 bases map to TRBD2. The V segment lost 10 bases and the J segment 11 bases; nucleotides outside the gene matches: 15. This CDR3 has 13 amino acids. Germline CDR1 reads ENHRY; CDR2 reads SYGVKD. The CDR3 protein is CATREGTNVEQYF. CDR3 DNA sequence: TGTGCCACCCGGGAGGGGACGAACGTTGAGCAGTACTTC.

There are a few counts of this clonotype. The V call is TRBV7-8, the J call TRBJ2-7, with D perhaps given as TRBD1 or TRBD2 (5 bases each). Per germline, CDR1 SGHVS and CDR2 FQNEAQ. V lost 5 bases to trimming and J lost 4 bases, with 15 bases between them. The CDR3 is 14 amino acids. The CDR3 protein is CASSPQLGVYEQYF. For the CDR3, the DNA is TGTGCCAGCAGCCCTCAACTAGGGGTATACGAGCAGTACTTC.

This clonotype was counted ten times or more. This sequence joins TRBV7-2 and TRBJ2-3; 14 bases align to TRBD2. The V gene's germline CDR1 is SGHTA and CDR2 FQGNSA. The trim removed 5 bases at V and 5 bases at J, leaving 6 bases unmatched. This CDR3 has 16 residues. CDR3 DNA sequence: TGTGCCAGCAGCCGACGACTAGCGGGGGGGCAAGATACGCAGTATTTT. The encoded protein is CASSRRLAGGQDTQYF.

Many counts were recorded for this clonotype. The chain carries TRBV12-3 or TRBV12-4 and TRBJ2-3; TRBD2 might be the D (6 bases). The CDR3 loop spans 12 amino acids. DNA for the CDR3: TGTGGGTCCGGAGGGGTTGGAGATACGCAGTATTTT. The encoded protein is CGSGGVGDTQYF.